This passage covers 23 T cell receptor beta chains from one sample sequenced in a study of human T cells and chemical hapten exposure. The sample's time point: patch test 1, 2 weeks after DPC sensitization. Treatment here: therapeutic diphenylcyclopropenone sensitization with weekly scalp DPC. TCRdb independently ran MiXCR on the RACE reads; one entry per CDR3 protein. The sample lists fewer than 130,000 distinct CDR3 sequences, about 10% occurring once. The sample here was whole blood, taken in connection with sensitization to the hapten diphenylcyclopropenone (DPC). These receptors originate from a woman between 40 and 50 years old with alopecia areata. Some clones in this sample may be carry-over from other donors' samples.

Many counts were recorded for this clonotype. The chain joins TRBV6-5 to TRBJ2-1; 11 bases map to TRBD1. Trimming at V came to 4 bases and at J to 6 bases, leaving 8 bases not matched to a gene. Germline V gives CDR1 MNHEY, CDR2 SVGAGI. This CDR3 comprises 16 residues. CDR3 bases: TGTGCCAGCAGTTCCACCGGGACAGGGGGTCGCAATGAGCAGTTCTTC. The encoded protein is CASSSTGTGGRNEQFF.

This clonotype has a count of ten or more. The chain employs TRBV6-2 or TRBV6-3 and TRBJ1-5; 8 nucleotides line up with TRBD1. V lost 8 bases and J lost 6; bases outside the gene matches: 12. Germline CDR1 and CDR2: MNHEY and SVGEGT. CDR3 size: 15 residues. CDR3 bases: TGTGCCAGCGGATCCAGGGGGCAAGGGAGTCAGCCCCAGCATTTT. Amino acids: CASGSRGQGSQPQHF.

This clonotype has at least ten counts. The chain has TRBV20-1 and TRBJ2-3; tentative D call: TRBD2 (6 bases). The ends were cut back, 0 bases at V and 1 base at J, with 14 bases in the middle. This CDR3 region has 16 residues. In germline, CDR1 is DFQATT, CDR2 SNEGSKA (reference sequence). The CDR3, as DNA: TGCAGTGCTAGAGATCCAGGCGGGGTTCGCACAGATACGCAGTATTTT. Translation gives CSARDPGGVRTDTQYF.

The rearrangement joins TRBV7-2 to TRBJ2-3; 8 bases line up with TRBD1. Germline loops: CDR1 SGHTA, CDR2 FQGNSA. The CDR3 sequence is 15 residues long. The V and J ends lost 4 bases and 2 bases, in that order; junction bases with no gene match: 5. This chain's CDR3 is CASSSQGANTDTQYF. DNA of the CDR3: TGTGCCAGCAGCTCCCAGGGGGCTAACACAGATACGCAGTATTTT.

The CDR3 DNA is TGTGCCAGCAGTGTCCGGGGGAGCCTCTACAATGAGCAGTTCTTC. This codes for CASSVRGSLYNEQFF. This chain links TRBV2 with TRBJ2-1, with D possibly TRBD2 on 6 matching bases. From germline, CDR1 is SNHLY and CDR2 FYNNEI. Trimming removed 4 bases at V and 3 bases at J, with 13 bases between. The CDR3 has 15 residues.

This clonotype has a count of ten or more. The chain couples TRBV28 to TRBJ1-3; possible D gene TRBD1, 6 bases. Germline V gene sequence: CDR1 MDHEN, CDR2 SYDVKM. There are 16 residues in the CDR3. V dropped 6 bases and J dropped 2 bases, with 17 bases sitting between them. CDR3 residues: CASSPLGGIAGNTIYF. The CDR3 nucleotides are TGTGCCAGCAGCCCCTTGGGGGGCATAGCTGGAAACACCATATATTTT.

The V call is TRBV30, the J call TRBJ1-2; a possible D gene is TRBD1 (5 bases). Germline assignment: CDR1 GTSNPN and CDR2 SVGIG (reference sequence). There are 13 residues in the CDR3. Trimming removed 3 bases at V and 7 bases at J, with 15 bases between. The CDR3 sequence is CAWRKRGGGGYTF. The CDR3 coding sequence is TGTGCCTGGAGGAAACGGGGGGGAGGTGGCTACACCTTC.

The chain combines TRBV20-1 with TRBJ2-7; TRBD1 agrees at 9 bases. CDR1 is DFQATT, CDR2 SNEGSKA, per germline (reference sequence). The CDR3 consists of 13 residues. J gave up 4 bases and V 6 bases, and 7 bases lay outside the gene matches. The CDR3 protein is CSALDRGVYEQYF. The DNA for the CDR3 is TGCAGTGCACTGGACAGGGGAGTTTACGAGCAGTACTTC.

Concerning this clonotype: With a much larger clone just one base away, this may be a read error. This chain links TRBV12-3 or TRBV12-4 with TRBJ2-7; the match to TRBD1 covers 8 bases. V lost 10 bases, J lost 5 bases, and 7 bases stayed unmatched. This CDR3 is built from 12 residues. DNA of the CDR3: TGTGCCAACAGCTCGACAGGGGACGAGCAGTACTTC. Protein: CANSSTGDEQYF.

This clonotype was picked up many times. The rearrangement joins TRBV11-3 to TRBJ2-1; 13 bases align to TRBD2. V lost 1 base, J lost 6 bases, and 0 bases stayed unmatched. Germline CDR1 SGHNT, CDR2 YENEEA. CDR3 size: 15 residues. Here the CDR3 DNA reads TGTGCCAGCAGCTTAGGACTAGCGGGAGGCAATGAGCAGTTCTTC. Its protein is CASSLGLAGGNEQFF.

This clonotype appeared a few times. The chain combines TRBV12-3 or TRBV12-4 with TRBJ2-4; D ambiguous. Trimming stripped 3 bases from V and 3 bases from J, with 12 bases between. The CDR3 loop spans 15 amino acids. CDR3 sequence: CASSFSGWSKNIQYF. CDR3 DNA sequence: TGTGCCAGCAGTTTTTCGGGCTGGAGCAAAAACATTCAGTACTTC.

This clonotype has just a few counts. This sequence joins TRBV3-1 and TRBJ1-1; the D is unclear. The CDR3 length is 12 residues. Germline values: CDR1 LGHDT, CDR2 YNNKEL (reference sequence). V was shortened by 2 bases and J by 10 bases, with 11 bases between the two germline ends. The CDR3 here is CASSQMDRGAFF. The CDR3 bases are TGTGCCAGCAGCCAAATGGACCGGGGAGCTTTCTTT.

This clonotype came up a few times. The V call is TRBV3-1, the J call TRBJ1-5, with TRBD1 as a possible D gene (6 bases). The V gene's germline CDR1 is LGHDT and CDR2 YNNKEL (reference sequence). The CDR3 sequence is 16 residues long. Trimming removed 4 bases from V and 5 bases from J, with 18 bases in between. Here the CDR3 DNA reads TGTGCCAGCAGCCTACGCACACAGGGCCTTGATCAGCCCCAGCATTTT. This translates into CASSLRTQGLDQPQHF.

This clonotype showed up many times. The rearrangement uses TRBV7-9 and TRBJ2-7, with 7 bases fitting TRBD1. There are 15 residues in the CDR3. V lost 5 bases to trimming and J lost 2 bases; unmatched junction nucleotides: 9. CDR1 SEHNR and CDR2 FQNEAQ come from the germline V gene (reference sequence). The CDR3 DNA reads TGTGCCAGCAGCCAGACGACAGGGAGTCCCTACGAGCAGTACTTC. Its protein is CASSQTTGSPYEQYF. The full variable domain, its missing parts supplied by reference TRBV7-9 and TRBJ2-7, is DTGVSQNPRHKITKRGQNVTFRCDPISEHNRLYWYRQTLGQGPEFLTYFQNEAQLEKSRLLSDRFSAERPKGSFSTLEIQRTEQGDSAMYLCASSQTTGSPYEQYFGPGTRLTVT.

This clonotype was observed a single time. The chain uses TRBV4-3 and TRBJ2-1, with D hard to call. Germline-derived CDR1 and CDR2 are LGHNA and YSLEER. The CDR3 is 13 amino acids. Between the trimmed V and J ends, which lost 0 bases and 7 bases, there was a span of 7 bases. DNA of the CDR3: TGCGCCAGCAGCCAAGACTCCAAGAATGAGCAGTTCTTC. This encodes CASSQDSKNEQFF.

This clonotype was counted at least ten times. This chain joins TRBV5-4 and TRBJ1-6; D may be TRBD1 (6 bases). The CDR3 runs to 14 residues. Trimming pared 7 bases from V and 5 bases from J, leaving 13 bases between. Germline V gene sequence: CDR1 SGHNT, CDR2 YYREEE (reference sequence). CDR3 nucleotides: TGTGCCAGCTCCCGACAGGAAAATAATTCACCCCTCCACTTT. Translated: CASSRQENNSPLHF.

This clonotype has at least ten counts. This chain joins TRBV20-1 and TRBJ1-2; 8 nucleotides match TRBD1. The germline gives CDR1 DFQATT, CDR2 SNEGSKA (reference sequence). The CDR3 sequence is 13 residues long. J gave up 4 bases and V 6 bases, and 7 bases lay outside the gene matches. The CDR3, as DNA: TGCAGTGCGCAGACAGGGGTGGGCTATGGCTACACCTTC. As protein: CSAQTGVGYGYTF.

This clonotype was counted only a few times. The chain is built from TRBV19 and TRBJ2-1, with 7 positions matching TRBD1. Germline CDR1 LNHDA, CDR2 SQIVND (reference sequence). The CDR3 contains 14 residues. V dropped 9 bases and J dropped 0; count of bases not matched to a gene: 5. CDR3 region: CASKDRSSYNEQFF. CDR3 nucleotide sequence: TGTGCCAGCAAGGACAGGAGCTCCTACAATGAGCAGTTCTTC. Supplemented by reference TRBV19 and TRBJ2-1, the full variable domain reads DGGITQSPKYLFRKEGQNVTLSCEQNLNHDAMYWYRQDPGQGLRLIYYSQIVNDFQKGDIAEGYSVSREKKESFPLTVTSAQKNPTAFYLCASKDRSSYNEQFFGPGTRLTVL.

This clonotype was observed a handful of times. The chain links TRBV6-2 or TRBV6-3 to TRBJ2-1; a weak D match, TRBD2 (5 bases). With 8 bases removed from V and 2 bases from J, the gap between germline ends came to 10 bases. The germline V gene encodes CDR1 MNHEY and CDR2 SVGEGT. The CDR3 length is 13 residues. The CDR3 DNA sequence: TGTGCCAGCCGGACTGATACCTACAATGAGCAGTTCTTC. The encoded protein is CASRTDTYNEQFF.

The V call is TRBV5-5, the J call TRBJ2-7; 8 positions agree with TRBD1. The CDR3 totals 14 residues. The V and J ends lost 4 bases and 5 bases, in that order; junction bases with no gene match: 8. CDR1 is SGHKS, CDR2 YYEKEE, per germline (reference sequence). The CDR3 reads CASSGTGGRNEQYF. CDR3 coding DNA: TGTGCCAGCAGCGGAACAGGGGGACGGAACGAGCAGTACTTC.

V usage is TRBV4-2 and J usage is TRBJ2-5, with TRBD1 matching 7 bases. Trimming cost V 4 bases and J 1 base; bases outside gene matches: 6. The CDR3 spans 15 residues. Germline CDR1 LGHNA, CDR2 YNFKEQ. CDR3 residues: CASSLTGAAQETQYF. CDR3 nucleotide sequence: TGTGCCAGCAGCCTCACAGGGGCCGCCCAAGAGACCCAGTACTTC.

This clonotype came up once. The chain recombines TRBV6-2 or TRBV6-3 with TRBJ2-1; D is unclear. The CDR3 consists of 16 residues. Trimming took off 0 bases at V and 0 bases at J, with 9 bases between the two ends. The germline V gene has CDR1 MNHEY and CDR2 SVGEGT. The CDR3 DNA reads as TGTGCCAGCAGTTACTCTGGATTTAGCTCCTACAATGAGCAGTTCTTC. This codes for CASSYSGFSSYNEQFF.

This clonotype occurred a few times. The chain recombines TRBV12-3 or TRBV12-4 with TRBJ1-2; 9 bases align to TRBD1. This CDR3 spans 15 amino acids. The V gene end was trimmed by 4 bases and the J gene end by 6 bases; junction bases not matched to a gene: 9. CDR3 residues: CASSSPHRGRDGYTF. In nucleotides, the CDR3 is TGTGCCAGCAGTTCCCCTCACAGGGGGCGTGATGGCTACACCTTC.